The TCR beta chain under discussion was sequenced for a study of blood T cell repertoires in COVID-19. Across the study: The study drew acute and convalescent COVID-19 samples from the United States, Italy and Spain.

This clone appeared a few times. Clones were sequenced by immunoSEQ multiplex PCR, and TCRdb holds only the in-frame ones, with some missing. The table has about 200,000 clones, around four fifths seen once. Germline CDR1 is SNHLY and CDR2 is FYNNEI. The V segment lost 2 bases and the J segment 6 bases; nucleotides outside the gene matches: 6. The CDR3 has 15 residues. The sample comprised peripheral blood. The chain carries TRBV2 and TRBJ1-5; 8 bases line up with TRBD1. The receptor was derived from a man aged 60 to 75 with COVID-19, enrolled during active disease. CDR3 in amino acids: CASSELGQGVQPQHF. CDR3 sequence (DNA): TGTGCCAGCAGTGAACTCGGACAGGGAGTTCAGCCCCAGCATTTT.